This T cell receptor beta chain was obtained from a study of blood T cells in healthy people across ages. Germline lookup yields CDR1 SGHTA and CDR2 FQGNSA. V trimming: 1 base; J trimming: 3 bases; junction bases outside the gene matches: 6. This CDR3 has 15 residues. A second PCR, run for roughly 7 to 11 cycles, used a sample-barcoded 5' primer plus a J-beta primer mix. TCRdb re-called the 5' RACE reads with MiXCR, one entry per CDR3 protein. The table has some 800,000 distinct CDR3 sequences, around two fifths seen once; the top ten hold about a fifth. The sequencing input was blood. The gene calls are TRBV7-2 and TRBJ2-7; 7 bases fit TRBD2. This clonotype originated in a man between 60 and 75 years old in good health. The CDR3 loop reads CASSLGGGSVYEQYF. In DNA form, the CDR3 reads TGTGCCAGCAGCTTAGGGGGGGGAAGCGTCTACGAGCAGTACTTC. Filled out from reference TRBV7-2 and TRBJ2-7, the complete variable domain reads GAGVSQSPSNKVTEKGKDVELRCDPISGHTALYWYRQSLGQGLEFLIYFQGNSAPDKSGLPSDRFSAERTGGSVSTLTIQRTQQEDSAVYLCASSLGGGSVYEQYFGPGTRLTVT.